The rows below give T cell receptor beta chains drawn from one sample of a study of blood T cell repertoires in COVID-19. Only in-frame clones appear in the TCRdb table, and some are missing; sequencing was by immunoSEQ multiplex PCR. The sample has about 280,000 clones, almost 85% seen once; the top ten hold around 5.5%. Sequences were obtained from peripheral blood. The receptors were gathered from a man aged 45-65 years with active or convalescent COVID-19. CDR3s include the opening cysteine and the closing phenylalanine or tryptophan. D genes are given only for firm matches. The size entry is marked missing in some rows and otherwise reads once, few, many or a size class.

CASSLRTSGSEQYF | TGTGCCAGCAGCCTCCGGACTAGCGGGAGCGAGCAGTACTTC | TRBJ2-7 | once | TRBV3-1/TRBV3-2 | TRBD2
CASGFRVGGELFF | TGTGCTAGTGGTTTCAGGGTCGGCGGGGAGCTGTTTTTT | TRBJ2-2 | NA | TRBV12-5 | NA
CASSYFPGHSYEQYF | TGTGCCAGCAGTTACTTCCCGGGTCATTCCTACGAGCAGTACTTC | TRBJ2-7 | NA | TRBV6-6 | NA
CASSLASGRGETQYF | TGTGCCAGCAGCTTAGCTAGCGGGAGGGGAGAGACCCAGTACTTC | TRBJ2-5 | NA | TRBV7-2 | TRBD2
CASSRDRGETQYF | TGTGCCAGCAGTAGGGACAGGGGAGAGACCCAGTACTTC | TRBJ2-5 | NA | TRBV6-5 | TRBD1
CASSDSNRATDTQYF | TGTGCCAGCAGTGATTCCAACAGGGCCACAGATACGCAGTATTTT | TRBJ2-3 | once | TRBV2 | NA
CSVATGTSGEQFF | TGCAGCGTCGCCACCGGGACTAGCGGAGAGCAGTTCTTC | TRBJ2-1 | NA | TRBV29-1 | TRBD2
CASKPNPITDTQYF | TGTGCCAGTAAACCAAACCCTATCACAGATACGCAGTATTTT | TRBJ2-3 | NA | TRBV19 | NA
CASSGPGGLAVTDTQYF | TGTGCCAGCAGCGGACCGGGGGGACTAGCGGTCACAGATACGCAGTATTTT | TRBJ2-3 | NA | TRBV7-6 | TRBD2
CASRGTGPNQPQHF | TGTGCCAGCAGGGGGACAGGGCCCAATCAGCCCCAGCATTTT | TRBJ1-5 | NA | TRBV28 | TRBD1
CASRRSRPTGARGYTF | TGTGCCAGCAGGAGGAGCCGGCCAACAGGAGCCCGTGGCTACACCTTC | TRBJ1-2 | few | TRBV5-6 | NA
CASIRGTGPPYNEQFF | TGTGCCAGCATCCGAGGGACAGGCCCGCCCTACAATGAGCAGTTCTTC | TRBJ2-1 | NA | TRBV6-6 | TRBD1
CASSPGTGWDTQYF | TGTGCCAGCTCACCCGGGACAGGGTGGGATACGCAGTATTTT | TRBJ2-3 | NA | TRBV18 | TRBD1
CASSPPGPPYEQYF | TGTGCCAGTAGTCCCCCAGGGCCCCCCTACGAGCAGTACTTC | TRBJ2-7 | NA | TRBV19 | NA
CASSPARGTYEQYF | TGTGCCAGCAGCCCCGCTAGGGGGACCTACGAGCAGTACTTC | TRBJ2-7 | NA | TRBV6-6 | NA
CATSDASGRAGELFF | TGTGCCACCAGTGACGCTAGCGGGAGGGCCGGGGAGCTGTTTTTT | TRBJ2-2 | NA | TRBV24-1 | TRBD2
CAWSPRGNQPQHF | TGTGCCTGGAGCCCACGGGGTAATCAGCCCCAGCATTTT | TRBJ1-5 | once | TRBV30 | NA
CASSNGRNLLGGSYNEQFF | TGTGCCAGCTCGAATGGGAGAAATCTACTCGGGGGCTCCTACAATGAGCAGTTCTTC | TRBJ2-1 | NA | TRBV27 | NA
CASRQGPGNTIYF | TGTGCCAGCAGACAGGGGCCGGGAAACACCATATATTTT | TRBJ1-3 | NA | TRBV3-1/TRBV3-2 | TRBD1
CASSDRSVYGYTF | TGTGCCAGCAGTGACAGGTCGGTCTATGGCTACACCTTC | TRBJ1-2 | NA | TRBV2 | NA
CASSFLREFMLF | TGTGCCAGCAGTTTTCTCCGGGAGTTCATGCTCTTC | TRBJ2-1 | NA | TRBV12-3/TRBV12-4 | NA
CASSDRENSNQPQHF | TGTGCCAGCTCAGACAGAGAAAATAGCAATCAGCCCCAGCATTTT | TRBJ1-5 | NA | TRBV6-5 | NA
CASSIYGGNQPQHF | TGTGCCAGTAGTATATATGGCGGGAATCAGCCCCAGCATTTT | TRBJ1-5 | NA | TRBV19 | NA
CASSLGRGPYGYTF | TGTGCCAGCAGCTTAGGGCGGGGTCCCTATGGCTACACCTTC | TRBJ1-2 | few | TRBV11-1 | NA
CASSGRASGYTDTQYF | TGTGCCAGCAGCGGCCGAGCTAGCGGGTACACAGATACGCAGTATTTT | TRBJ2-3 | NA | TRBV7-6 | TRBD2
CASSQERQGGGYTF | TGTGCCAGCAGCCAAGAACGGCAGGGAGGAGGCTACACCTTC | TRBJ1-2 | NA | TRBV4-2 | NA
CASSGLAGVYNEQFF | TGTGCCAGCAGTGGGCTAGCGGGGGTGTACAATGAGCAGTTCTTC | TRBJ2-1 | NA | TRBV5-5 | TRBD2
CASSLEVGAGGPIYNEQFF | TGCGCCAGCAGCTTGGAGGTAGGAGCGGGAGGGCCGATCTACAATGAGCAGTTCTTC | TRBJ2-1 | NA | TRBV5-1 | TRBD2
CAAGTGNQPQHF | TGTGCCGCCGGGACAGGGAATCAGCCCCAGCATTTT | TRBJ1-5 | many | TRBV19 | TRBD1
CASNAQGVGTGELFF | TGTGCCAGTAACGCACAGGGGGTGGGCACCGGGGAGCTGTTTTTT | TRBJ2-2 | NA | TRBV19 | TRBD1
CASSLAETAEKLFF | TGTGCCAGCAGCTTAGCCGAGACAGCCGAAAAACTGTTTTTT | TRBJ1-4 | NA | TRBV7-9 | NA
CASSLGTSGNNEQFF | TGTGCCAGCAGTTTAGGGACTAGCGGGAACAATGAGCAGTTCTTC | TRBJ2-1 | NA | TRBV27 | TRBD2
CASSFTTGVSTEAFF | TGTGCCAGCAGCTTCACCACGGGGGTGAGCACTGAAGCTTTCTTT | TRBJ1-1 | NA | TRBV11-2 | NA
CASSRAGAPILEGGYTF | TGTGCCAGCAGCCGGGCGGGGGCCCCGATCCTCGAGGGTGGCTACACCTTC | TRBJ1-2 | NA | TRBV5-4 | NA
CSARQNTEAFF | TGCAGTGCTAGACAGAATACTGAAGCTTTCTTT | TRBJ1-1 | NA | TRBV20-1 | NA
CASTPSGRSYNEQFF | TGTGCCAGTACCCCTAGCGGGAGGTCTTACAATGAGCAGTTCTTC | TRBJ2-1 | NA | TRBV19 | TRBD2
CASSFGLRSDTQYF | TGTGCCAGCAGCTTTGGACTCAGGAGCGATACGCAGTATTTT | TRBJ2-3 | NA | TRBV5-8 | NA
CASSLPLEGDTQYF | TGTGCCAGCAGCCTCCCCCTCGAGGGAGATACGCAGTATTTT | TRBJ2-3 | NA | TRBV14 | NA
CASSPRGSGTDTQYF | TGTGCCAGCAGCCCTCGAGGTAGCGGGACAGATACGCAGTATTTT | TRBJ2-3 | NA | TRBV11-3 | TRBD2
CASSERQGTEAFF | TGTGCCAGCAGTGAAAGGCAGGGCACTGAAGCTTTCTTT | TRBJ1-1 | NA | TRBV6-1 | NA
CASSLGPLEGNTEAFF | TGCGCCAGCAGCCTGGGACCCCTGGAGGGGAACACTGAAGCTTTCTTT | TRBJ1-1 | NA | TRBV5-1 | NA
CASSTTDSNQPQHF | TGTGCCAGTAGTACAACAGATAGCAATCAGCCCCAGCATTTT | TRBJ1-5 | NA | TRBV19 | NA
CASSYFSGNTEAFF | TGTGCCAGCAGTTACTTCTCAGGGAACACTGAAGCTTTCTTT | TRBJ1-1 | NA | TRBV6-2/TRBV6-3 | NA
CASSTGPGHSGNTIYF | TGTGCCAGCAGTACCGGACCGGGACACTCTGGAAACACCATATATTTT | TRBJ1-3 | once | TRBV2 | NA
CSVRGRARETQYF | TGCAGCGTACGGGGGAGGGCCAGAGAGACCCAGTACTTC | TRBJ2-5 | few | TRBV29-1 | TRBD2
CASSPRYSNQPQHF | TGTGCCAGCAGCCCGCGGTACAGCAATCAGCCCCAGCATTTT | TRBJ1-5 | NA | TRBV7-2 | NA
CAWTASDTQYF | TGTGCCTGGACCGCTAGTGATACGCAGTATTTT | TRBJ2-3 | NA | TRBV30 | NA
CSVERYTEAFF | TGCAGCGTTGAACGGTACACTGAAGCTTTCTTT | TRBJ1-1 | NA | TRBV29-1 | NA
CARGRGTGGSSYNEQFF | TGTGCCCGAGGGCGGGGGACAGGAGGGAGCTCCTACAATGAGCAGTTCTTC | TRBJ2-1 | NA | TRBV30 | NA
CASSYAGNGANVLTF | TGCGCCAGCAGCTACGCGGGGAATGGGGCCAACGTCCTGACTTTC | TRBJ2-6 | once | TRBV5-1 | NA
CASRTWTGLNTEAFF | TGTGCCAGCAGAACTTGGACAGGTTTGAACACTGAAGCTTTCTTT | TRBJ1-1 | NA | TRBV28 | TRBD1
CATGQGATEAFF | TGTGCCACCGGACAGGGGGCTACTGAAGCTTTCTTT | TRBJ1-1 | once | TRBV10-3 | TRBD1
CATSDRDRGPYNEQFF | TGTGCCACCAGTGATCGGGACAGGGGGCCCTACAATGAGCAGTTCTTC | TRBJ2-1 | NA | TRBV24-1 | TRBD1
CASNAGTSGRTDTQYF | TGTGCCAGCAACGCCGGGACTAGCGGGAGAACAGATACGCAGTATTTT | TRBJ2-3 | NA | TRBV11-1 | TRBD2
CASSEYGLVEYF | TGTGCCAGCAGTGAATATGGACTTGTTGAGTACTTC | TRBJ2-7 | NA | TRBV25-1 | NA